This T cell receptor beta chain derives from a study of blood T cell repertoires in COVID-19 (dated by TCRdb to 2020 to 2021). Regarding the study in general: Samples from collaborators originated in the United States, Italy and Spain and spanned both the acute and convalescent phases of COVID-19. The repertoires were made available in a free public database intended to serve as a resource for research on the immune response to SARS-CoV-2. The dataset comprised deeply sampled blood TCRbeta repertoires from subjects exposed to, actively infected with, or recovered from COVID-19. Nearly every sample came with metadata listing a de-identified subject ID, COVID-19 status, age in years and sex. Where available, HLA class I and class II types were obtained from metadata supplied by the sample provider rather than from assay-based typing. The prospective study material was composed of cDNA or gDNA derived from T cells, B-cell-depleted T cells, or PBMCs. The samples were drawn from the first 160 participants of the ongoing ImmuneRACE study and from 950 to 1,500 subjects provided by 6 global collaborators.

Participants in the prospective study were aged roughly 18 to 95 years, lived in 20 to 25 United States geographic areas, and enrolled through a virtual design. Cohort assignment in the prospective study relied on participant-reported clinical history from a screening survey and a study questionnaire. Exposed participants were defined as having been in contact with someone with a PCR-confirmed or clinician-diagnosed COVID-19 case within 2 weeks of study entry. Each participant in the prospective study had whole blood, serum and a nasopharyngeal or oropharyngeal swab collected by mobile phlebotomists. Prospective study participants could optionally give additional blood draws and questionnaires over a 2-month period. Blood samples from the prospective study were shipped frozen or at room temperature prior to DNA extraction. TCRbeta CDR3 regions were amplified from genomic DNA by means of the immunoSEQ Assay, a bias-controlled multiplex PCR. Per the source publication's procedure: Within the assay, amplification of reference gene primers was used to estimate how many nucleated cells each sample contained. To quantify the absolute abundance of each unique TCRbeta CDR3 rearrangement, sequence reads were collapsed and filtered. Productive Simpson clonality was computed per sample as the square root of Simpson's diversity index over productive rearrangements. Imported from immuneACCESS, the table was reduced by TCRdb to in-frame sequences with V and J called. These copies leave out some clones; in studies compared against another copy, an unresolved V gene accounts for under half, and the cause of the remainder is not known. V and J calls and clone size are as listed in that table; D and trimming were resolved from the DNA. The sample yields 150,000 to 200,000 clones; around four fifths were counted once. The ten largest account for about 5% of the sample.

Broad study findings and their caveats: Clinical and demographic metadata were provided uncurated, with the amount varying by source and participant.

About this clone itself: Its antigen is currently not known. Within one base of it there is no much larger clone, and no base qualities were kept.

From cysteine to phenylalanine, the CDR3 is 15 amino acids long. The kept DNA is CDR3 alone, 45 bases in frame from the first base. The germline V gene supplies CDR1 KGHDR and CDR2 SFDVKD. V gives up 6 bases and J gives up 4 bases, and the segment between their germline ends measures 16 bases. Sequencing input: PBMCs or T cells enriched from blood (not recorded which). The sequence is built from TRBV24-1 and TRBJ2-3; the D gene lacks a confident call. The TCR comes from a man in his 70s who had been exposed to COVID-19. The CDR3 region reads CATSFGSSEADTQYF. The DNA sequence is as follows: TGTGCCACCAGTTTTGGGTCCTCTGAGGCAGATACGCAGTATTTT.